A single sample is the source of the 20 T cell receptor beta chains below, sequenced in a study of blood T cell repertoires in COVID-19. The assay was immunoSEQ multiplex PCR, and TCRdb's table has in-frame clones only and misses some. The table has under 300,000 clones, 75% to 95% seen once. The sample taken for sequencing was PBMCs or T cells enriched from blood (not recorded which). The receptors originated from a woman aged 18-30 years who had recovered from COVID-19.

The chain combines TRBV3-1 (or the pseudogene TRBV3-2) with TRBJ2-3; possibly TRBD2 for D (6 bases). There are 16 residues in the CDR3. Germline-derived CDR1 and CDR2 are LGHDT and YNNKEL (reference sequence). Trimming pared 3 bases from V and 0 bases from J, leaving 13 bases between. Written as DNA, the CDR3 is TGTGCCAGCAGCCATTCGTTGCGGGGTAGCACAGATACGCAGTATTTT. Its protein product is CASSHSLRGSTDTQYF.

CDR3 region: CASRLGTEIKNTEAFF. CDR3 coding DNA: TGTGCCAGCAGGCTAGGGACAGAAATAAAGAACACTGAAGCTTTCTTT. This sequence joins TRBV27 and TRBJ1-1; 7 bases align to TRBD1. The CDR3 extends over 16 amino acids. Germline trimming cut 6 bases from V and 1 base from J; bases unmatched to any gene: 11. Germline-derived CDR1 and CDR2 are MNHEY and SMNVEV (reference sequence).

The chain couples TRBV5-1 to TRBJ2-1, with 8 bases identical to TRBD1. The J segment lost 2 bases and the V segment lost 8 bases, leaving 6 bases of the junction unmatched. Germline values: CDR1 SGHRS, CDR2 YFSETQ. CDR3 length: 14 residues. The CDR3 DNA reads TGCGCCAGTAAACAGGGGGGCACCTACAATGAGCAGTTCTTC. Amino acid sequence: CASKQGGTYNEQFF.

The table lists this clone with a count of one. V usage is TRBV7-9 and J usage is TRBJ2-1; TRBD1 matches 9 bases. Germline V gene data show CDR1 as SEHNR and CDR2 as FQNEAQ (reference sequence). The CDR3 spans 12 residues. Germline trimming cut 5 bases from V and 12 bases from J; bases unmatched to any gene: 5. The CDR3 sequence is CASSLGQGGQFF. The DNA for the CDR3 is TGTGCCAGCAGCCTGGGACAGGGTGGGCAGTTCTTC.

The chain joins TRBV27 to TRBJ2-3, with D unclear. The ends were cut back, 1 base at V and 1 base at J, with 9 bases in the middle. CDR1 is MNHEY and CDR2 is SMNVEV in the germline V gene (reference sequence). There are 15 residues in the CDR3. CDR3 protein: CASSLLGSRTDTQYF. The CDR3, as DNA: TGTGCCAGCAGTTTATTGGGTAGCCGCACAGATACGCAGTATTTT.

The chain recombines TRBV12-3 or TRBV12-4 with TRBJ1-5; D remains ambiguous. V dropped 2 bases and J dropped 4 bases, with 6 bases sitting between them. The CDR3 contains 13 residues. The CDR3 reads CASSLYLNQPQHF. In nucleotides, the CDR3 is TGTGCCAGCAGTTTATATCTAAATCAGCCCCAGCATTTT.

The V and J genes are TRBV7-2 and TRBJ2-7, with 12 bases aligning to TRBD2. V was pared by 4 bases and J by 3 bases, with 1 base of the junction left unmatched. The CDR3 has 14 amino acids. Germline loops: CDR1 SGHTA, CDR2 FQGNSA. The CDR3 is CASSSLAGGYEQYF. In DNA, the CDR3 is TGTGCCAGCAGCTCACTAGCGGGAGGCTACGAGCAGTACTTC.

The chain carries TRBV9 and TRBJ1-1; 7 bases fit TRBD1. The CDR3 sequence is 16 residues long. With V trimmed by 4 bases and J by 1 base, 10 bases remained unmatched. Germline CDR1 is SGDLS and CDR2 is YYNGEE. CDR3: CASSFIPGTENTEAFF. The CDR3 nucleotides are TGTGCCAGCAGCTTTATTCCCGGGACAGAGAACACTGAAGCTTTCTTT.

Here the CDR3 reads CASSGQGVPQETQYF. CDR3 nucleotides: TGTGCCAGTAGTGGACAGGGGGTCCCGCAAGAGACCCAGTACTTC. The rearrangement links TRBV19 to TRBJ2-5; 10 bases map to TRBD1. CDR1 LNHDA and CDR2 SQIVND come from the germline V gene (reference sequence). V dropped 5 bases and J dropped 2; count of bases not matched to a gene: 5. CDR3 length equals 15 residues.

This chain joins TRBV10-3 and TRBJ2-5; 15 bases are a match to TRBD2. Losses at the gene ends were 4 bases for V and 1 base for J; bases not matched to a gene: 4. The CDR3 totals 17 residues. CDR1 is ENHRY and CDR2 is SYGVKD in the germline V gene. CDR3 region: CAISVGTSGRFQETQYF. DNA of the CDR3: TGTGCCATCAGTGTCGGGACTAGCGGGAGGTTCCAAGAGACCCAGTACTTC.

This clone was seen just once. This chain joins TRBV27 and TRBJ2-7, with TRBD1 matching over 11 bases. J lost 5 bases, V lost 8 bases, and 11 bases had no gene match. Germline V gives CDR1 MNHEY, CDR2 SMNVEV (reference sequence). The CDR3 consists of 15 residues. CDR3 sequence: CASPSTDRGRNEQYF. For the CDR3, the DNA is TGTGCCAGCCCTTCCACGGACAGGGGGCGCAACGAGCAGTACTTC.

This chain links TRBV5-1 with TRBJ1-6, with 10 bases aligning to TRBD1. This CDR3 is 15 amino acids long. V dropped 4 bases and J dropped 8; count of bases not matched to a gene: 6. Per the germline V gene, CDR1 is SGHRS and CDR2 is YFSETQ. The CDR3 protein is CASSGGQGDYSPLHF. The CDR3 coding sequence is TGCGCCAGCAGCGGAGGACAGGGGGATTATTCACCCCTCCACTTT.

The chain recombines TRBV28 with TRBJ2-7; the match to TRBD1 covers 8 bases. Per the germline V gene, CDR1 is MDHEN and CDR2 is SYDVKM. The CDR3 loop spans 18 amino acids. V was clipped by 0 bases and J by 4 bases; unmatched bases: 14. The CDR3 is CASSLWAGQASLWYEQYF. The CDR3 DNA sequence: TGTGCCAGCAGTTTATGGGCGGGACAGGCTTCGTTGTGGTACGAGCAGTACTTC. The full variable domain, its missing parts supplied by reference TRBV28 and TRBJ2-7, is DVKVTQSSRYLVKRTGEKVFLECVQDMDHENMFWYRQDPGLGLRLIYFSYDVKMKEKGDIPEGYSVSREKKERFSLILESASTNQTSMYLCASSLWAGQASLWYEQYFGPGTRLTVT.

This sequence joins TRBV4-2 and TRBJ2-7; 8 bases line up with TRBD2. CDR1 and CDR2 from the germline V gene are LGHNA and YNFKEQ. J was trimmed by 5 bases and V by 4 bases; bases with no gene match: 7. This CDR3 region has 14 residues. The CDR3: CASSPPTSAHEQYF. In DNA, the CDR3 is TGTGCCAGCAGCCCGCCGACTAGCGCTCACGAGCAGTACTTC.

The chain recombines TRBV27 with TRBJ2-7, with D unclear. Per the germline V gene, CDR1 is MNHEY and CDR2 is SMNVEV (reference sequence). The CDR3 extends over 14 amino acids. Trimming removed 2 bases from V and 0 bases from J, with 8 bases in between. The CDR3 reads CASSLAVSSYEQYF. DNA of the CDR3: TGTGCCAGCAGTTTAGCGGTGAGCTCCTACGAGCAGTACTTC.

The chain combines TRBV5-5 with TRBJ2-5; no clear D gene. Deletions cut 6 bases from V and 4 bases from J, with 10 bases between. This CDR3 has 12 residues. The germline CDR1 and CDR2 sequences are SGHKS and YYEKEE (reference sequence). The DNA for the CDR3 is TGTGCCAGCACCATGGCTGGAGAGACCCAGTACTTC. This translates into CASTMAGETQYF.

The V call is TRBV5-6, the J call TRBJ2-7; 9 bases fit TRBD1. The germline gives CDR1 SGHDT, CDR2 YYEEEE. This CDR3 comprises 14 residues. The J segment lost 7 bases and the V segment lost 3 bases, leaving 8 bases of the junction unmatched. The CDR3 loop is CASSWGTGLGEQYF. The CDR3 nucleotides are TGTGCCAGCAGCTGGGGGACAGGGCTCGGGGAGCAGTACTTC.

The rearrangement uses TRBV9 and TRBJ1-5; D is unresolved. V lost 3 bases and J lost 0, with 7 bases in between. CDR3 length: 14 residues. Germline CDR1 is SGDLS and CDR2 is YYNGEE. DNA of the CDR3: TGTGCCAGCAGCGCCGGGGTTAGCAATCAGCCCCAGCATTTT. Amino acids: CASSAGVSNQPQHF.

The rearrangement links TRBV6-8 to TRBJ2-5, with D perhaps TRBD2 (6 bases). The CDR3 runs to 14 residues. Looked up from germline, CDR1 is MNHGY and CDR2 is SAAAGT. V was shortened by 7 bases and J by 4 bases, with 16 bases between the two germline ends. CDR3 sequence (DNA): TGTGCCAGCACCACTTCGGACTACCGAGAGACCCAGTACTTC. As protein: CASTTSDYRETQYF.

The chain links TRBV10-3 to TRBJ1-1; a weak D match, TRBD1 (5 bases). Germline V gene lookup returns CDR1 ENHRY and CDR2 SYGVKD. The CDR3 covers 13 residues. V shed 8 bases and J shed 0 bases, with 10 bases lying between them. CDR3 loop: CAILDTMNTEAFF. The CDR3 DNA follows: TGTGCCATCCTGGACACGATGAACACTGAAGCTTTCTTT.